Below, one TCR beta chain is given with its context. Its specificity is unknown. The CDR3 extends over 15 amino acids. Germline V lookup: CDR1 MNHEY, CDR2 SMNVEV (reference sequence). Trimming pared 5 bases from V and 0 bases from J, leaving 14 bases between. ViraFEST assay sequencing came after antigen-specific CD4+ T cells were expanded with viral peptide pools. Culture lasted roughly eleven days before CD4+ T cell isolation. Each person got two doses of an mRNA SARS-CoV-2 vaccine, BNT162b2 or mRNA-1273. The entry originates in a study of vaccination effects on CD4 cells after COVID-19. Across the whole study: Post-vaccine samples followed the second dose by a median of 72 days.

Profiling relied on immunoSEQ multiplex PCR, and the TCRdb table lists in-frame clones only, not all of them. The table has tens of thousands of clones, roughly four fifths seen once; the top ten hold around 13%. The study's findings and limits: Among infection- and vaccine-induced clones, marked clonal contraction occurred late after vaccination. Healthy vaccine recipients' vaccine-induced clones were almost all SARS-CoV-2 mono-reactive.

The sample in question was CD4+ T cells from PBMCs cultured with HCoV-229E spike peptides, obtained after COVID-19 vaccination. The sequence came from a human donor who received a COVID-19 vaccine. The chain has TRBV27 and TRBJ2-7, with D perhaps assigned TRBD1 or TRBD2 (5 bases each). CDR3 in amino acids: CASSRGGLSSYEQYF. The CDR3 DNA reads TGTGCCAGCAGTCGGGGCGGACTGAGCTCCTACGAGCAGTACTTC.